This TCR beta chain was identified during a study of shared clonotypes between healthy human individuals. Assay: immunoSEQ multiplex PCR; the TCRdb copy retains only in-frame clones and omits some. Among approximately 2,000,000 clones listed, around 90% were seen once. The ends were cut back, 5 bases at V and 8 bases at J, with 18 bases in the middle. This CDR3 region has 14 residues. Germline CDR1 and CDR2: SGHTA and FQGNSA. Specimen: naive CD4+ T cells from PBMCs. The subset denotes: CD45RA+ positively selected. The receptor's source is a man aged 18 to 29 in good health. Some clones in this sample may be carry-over from other donors' samples. The chain combines TRBV7-2 with TRBJ1-2; tentatively, D is TRBD1 (6 bases). The CDR3 DNA follows: TGTGCCAGCAGCCCCCGTCGGGGGGCGCGCGGCTACACCTTC. This codes for CASSPRRGARGYTF.